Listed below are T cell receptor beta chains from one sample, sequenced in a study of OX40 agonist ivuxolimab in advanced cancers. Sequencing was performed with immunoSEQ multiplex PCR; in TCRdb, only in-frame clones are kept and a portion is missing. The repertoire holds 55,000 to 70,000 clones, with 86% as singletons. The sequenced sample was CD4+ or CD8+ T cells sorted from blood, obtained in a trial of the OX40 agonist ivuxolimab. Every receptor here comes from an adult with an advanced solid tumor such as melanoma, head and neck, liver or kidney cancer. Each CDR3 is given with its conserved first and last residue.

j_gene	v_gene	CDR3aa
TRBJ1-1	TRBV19	CASSISPGPNTEAFF
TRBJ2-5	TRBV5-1	CASSLATIQETQYF
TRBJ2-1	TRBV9	CASSVVDSGGYNEQFF
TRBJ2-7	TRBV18	CASSPRTGVSEQYF
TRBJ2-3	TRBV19	CASSQTGSADTQYF
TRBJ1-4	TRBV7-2	CASSLLGQGEKLFF
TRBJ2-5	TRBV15	CATSREGKETQYF
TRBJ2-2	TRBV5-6	CASSLTRAGELFF
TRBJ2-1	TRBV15	CATSSDYQDYNEQFF
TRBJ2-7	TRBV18	CASSPDVGGEQYF
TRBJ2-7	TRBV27	CASSFLPTVTIREQYF
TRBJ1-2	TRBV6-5	CASSRLSSYGYTF
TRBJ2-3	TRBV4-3	CASSQGMADTQYF
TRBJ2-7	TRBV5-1	CASSRVAGGLGDEQYF
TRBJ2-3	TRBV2	CASKGQSTDTQYF
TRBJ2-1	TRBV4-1	CASSQGGMTFNEQFF
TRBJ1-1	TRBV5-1	CASSGGTEGAEAFF
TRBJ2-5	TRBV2	CASTLGQGASLQETQYF
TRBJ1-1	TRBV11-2	CASSLVPGYGAFF
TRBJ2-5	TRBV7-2	CASTRQGGETQYF
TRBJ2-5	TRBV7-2	CASSLLQRETQYF
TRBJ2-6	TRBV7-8	CASSLRQGGVLTF
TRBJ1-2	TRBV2	CASRGAGGYGYTF
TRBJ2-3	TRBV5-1	CASSIRTSGRNTQYF
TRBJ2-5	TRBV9	CASSAGGWGETQYF
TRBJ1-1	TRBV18	CASSVRTVLNTEAFF
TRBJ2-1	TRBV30	CAWSVNSGVYNEQFF
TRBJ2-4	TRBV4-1	CASSQDGGTADRYF
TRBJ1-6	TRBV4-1	CASSSGVGTRSPLHF
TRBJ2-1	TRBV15	CATSRELLTAFYNEQFF
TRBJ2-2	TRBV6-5	CASRRTSGNTGELFF
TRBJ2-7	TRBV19	CASSSGGTSGGADPYEQYF
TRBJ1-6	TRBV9	CASSVAGLNSPLHF
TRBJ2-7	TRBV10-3	CAISESGLAGYEQYF